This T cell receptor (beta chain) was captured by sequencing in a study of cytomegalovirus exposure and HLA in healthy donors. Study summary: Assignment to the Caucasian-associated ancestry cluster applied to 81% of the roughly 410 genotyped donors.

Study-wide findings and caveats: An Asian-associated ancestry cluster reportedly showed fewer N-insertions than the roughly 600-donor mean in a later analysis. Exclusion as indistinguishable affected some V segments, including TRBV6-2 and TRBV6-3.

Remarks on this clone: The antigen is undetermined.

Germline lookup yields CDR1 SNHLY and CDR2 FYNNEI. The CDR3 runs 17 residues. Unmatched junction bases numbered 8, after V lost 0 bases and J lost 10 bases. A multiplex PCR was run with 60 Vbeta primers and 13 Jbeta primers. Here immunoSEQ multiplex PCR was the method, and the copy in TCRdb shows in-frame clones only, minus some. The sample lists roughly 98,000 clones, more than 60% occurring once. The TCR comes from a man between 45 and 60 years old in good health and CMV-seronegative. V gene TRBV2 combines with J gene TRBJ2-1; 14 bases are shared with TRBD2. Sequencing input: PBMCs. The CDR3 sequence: CASSEALGLAGGLEQFF. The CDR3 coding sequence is TGTGCCAGCAGTGAAGCACTCGGACTAGCGGGGGGTCTAGAGCAGTTCTTC.